The clone carrying this T cell receptor (beta chain) was observed at least ten times. The target antigen is unknown. These data belong to a study of T cells after posttransplantation cyclophosphamide. General study points: Tissue-infiltrating T cells from skin or gut overlapped little with blood T cells.

Assay: immunoSEQ multiplex PCR; the TCRdb copy retains only in-frame clones and omits some. Captured here are tens of thousands of clones, none seen once; the top ten comprise less than 2.5%. Per the germline V gene, CDR1 is SGHNT and CDR2 is YENEEA. Losses at the gene ends were 1 base for V and 7 bases for J; bases not matched to a gene: 8. The CDR3 runs 16 residues. This chain joins TRBV11-3 and TRBJ1-4; 8 nucleotides match TRBD1. Sequenced sample: PBMCs. This TCR derives from a man in his forties in good health, CMV-negative, and a related stem cell transplant donor. The CDR3 sequence is CASSLGTSGGSEKLFF. CDR3 DNA sequence: TGTGCCAGCAGCTTAGGGACTTCAGGGGGCAGTGAAAAACTGTTTTTT.